Listed below are T cell receptor beta chains from one sample, sequenced in a study of response to subunit inactivated influenza vaccine. MiXCR, run by TCRdb on the RT-PCR reads, gives a single entry per CDR3 protein. The data contain about 520,000 distinct CDR3 sequences, approximately 7.2% of them singletons. The sample in question was PBMCs from blood, obtained approximately 25 months after vaccination. These receptors were taken from a man aged 45-69 years who received an inactivated influenza vaccine. CDR3s include the opening cysteine and the closing phenylalanine or tryptophan. A D gene is named only where the DNA matches it firmly. Some rows have no size entry. The others give once, few or many, or a class for an expanded clone.

CDR3 protein	CDR3 DNA	clone size	J gene	D gene	V gene
CASSPPGQKKETQYF	TGTGCCAGCAGCCCTCCGGGACAGAAGAAAGAGACCCAGTACTTC	few	TRBJ2-5	TRBD1	TRBV7-8
CASSVATSSETQYF	TGTGCCAGCAGCGTAGCGACTAGCTCAGAGACCCAGTACTTC	few	TRBJ2-5	TRBD2	TRBV9
CATTSPPMNTEAFF	TGTGCCACCACCAGCCCGCCGATGAACACTGAAGCTTTCTTT	few	TRBJ1-1	-	TRBV2
CASSQVFAAGGDSPLHF	TGTGCCAGCAGCCAAGTGTTCGCGGCCGGGGGGGATTCACCCCTCCACTTT	many	TRBJ1-6	-	TRBV4-2
CAANPDRVYEQYF	TGTGCCGCGAACCCGGACAGGGTCTACGAGCAGTACTTC	few	TRBJ2-7	TRBD1	TRBV10-3
CASELSGSQAFF	TGTGCCAGCGAGTTATCAGGGTCCCAAGCTTTCTTT	-	TRBJ1-1	-	TRBV6-5
CAISPSRGEKDEQFF	TGTGCCATCAGTCCTTCTCGGGGGGAGAAGGATGAGCAGTTCTTC	many	TRBJ2-1	TRBD2	TRBV10-3
CASSQEPGLTDTQYF	TGTGCCAGCAGCCAAGAACCGGGACTAACCGATACGCAGTATTTT	-	TRBJ2-3	TRBD2	TRBV4-2
CSARDGLDSQETQYF	TGCAGTGCTAGAGATGGCCTGGACAGCCAAGAGACCCAGTACTTC	-	TRBJ2-5	-	TRBV20-1
CASSSIGLVAKDTQYF	TGCGCCAGCAGCAGCATAGGACTAGTGGCCAAAGATACGCAGTATTTT	-	TRBJ2-3	TRBD2	TRBV4-1
CASTLGTPNTGELFF	TGTGCCAGCACCCTTGGGACACCGAACACCGGGGAGCTGTTTTTT	-	TRBJ2-2	-	TRBV5-5